These 5 T cell receptor beta chains originate from one sample sequenced in a study of blood T cell repertoires in COVID-19. Sequenced by immunoSEQ multiplex PCR; TCRdb stores in-frame clones only, minus some. Here the sample spans over 75,000 clones, about 91% being singletons. Sequencing was performed on peripheral blood. These receptors came from a human donor with active COVID-19. The donor label of this sample is uncertain.

The genes are TRBV6-5 and TRBJ2-3; D is undetermined. Per germline, CDR1 MNHEY and CDR2 SVGAGI. CDR3 length: 14 residues. With 3 bases removed from V and 1 base from J, the gap between germline ends came to 8 bases. In nucleotides, the CDR3 is TGTGCCAGCAGTTATATGAGGCGCACAGATACGCAGTATTTT. Translated, it gives CASSYMRRTDTQYF.

The genes are TRBV28 and TRBJ1-2, with TRBD1 identical over 8 bases. The ends lost 4 bases at V and 0 bases at J; junction bases unmatched: 7. The CDR3 loop spans 16 amino acids. Germline-derived CDR1 and CDR2 are MDHEN and SYDVKM. The CDR3 is CASSSLTGVANYGYTF. In DNA, the CDR3 is TGTGCCAGCAGTTCCTTGACAGGGGTGGCTAACTATGGCTACACCTTC.

J is TRBJ2-7 and V is TRBV7-9; 9 bases map to TRBD1. V shed 5 bases, J shed 3 bases, and the junction held 5 bases outside the gene matches. CDR1 SEHNR and CDR2 FQNEAQ come from the germline V gene (reference sequence). CDR3 size: 14 residues. DNA of the CDR3: TGTGCCAGCAGCCATACAGGGGGCGGCTACGAGCAGTACTTC. Its translation is CASSHTGGGYEQYF.

V and J are TRBV19 and TRBJ2-5; 8 bases match TRBD2. The V gene's germline CDR1 is LNHDA and CDR2 SQIVND (reference sequence). This CDR3 region has 13 residues. V was pared by 9 bases and J by 4 bases, with 7 bases of the junction left unmatched. The CDR3 sequence is CASSRGGGETQYF. The CDR3 DNA is TGTGCCAGCAGCCGGGGGGGCGGAGAGACCCAGTACTTC.

The rearrangement joins TRBV24-1 to TRBJ2-1; TRBD1 matches at 9 bases. Germline trimming cut 7 bases from V and 7 bases from J; bases unmatched to any gene: 7. The CDR3 length is 14 residues. Germline CDR1 reads KGHDR; CDR2 reads SFDVKD. The CDR3 region has the DNA TGTGCCACCAGGGGGGACAGGGAGTGGAATGAGCAGTTCTTC. Translation gives CATRGDREWNEQFF.